Listed below are T cell receptor beta chains from one sample, sequenced in a study of memory CD4+ T cells and cytomegalovirus serostatus. The method was immunoSEQ multiplex PCR; TCRdb's version includes in-frame clones alone and lacks a portion of them. The data contain 50,000 to 70,000 clones, 70% to 85% of them singletons. Sequenced input: memory CD4+ T cells from blood. These receptors were collected from an adult in good health and CMV-seronegative. Each CDR3 is given with its conserved first and last residue. Fields, in order: D gene, clone size, CDR3 length, J gene, V gene, CDR3 DNA, CDR3 protein. The D gene is left open where the match is weak. Rows give clone size only sometimes, using once, few, many, or a class for an expanded clone.

TRBD2	-	17	TRBJ2-7	TRBV6-1	TGTGCCAGCAGTGATGACGTCGGCGGGAGGAAGGTCTACGAGCAGTACTTC	CASSDDVGGRKVYEQYF
-	-	12	TRBJ2-7	TRBV7-2	TGTGCCAGCAGCGACTTCACCCGAGAGCAGTACTTC	CASSDFTREQYF
TRBD1	once	15	TRBJ1-4	TRBV5-1	TGCGCCAGCAGCCTCTCGACAGGGGGCAGTGAAAAACTGTTTTTT	CASSLSTGGSEKLFF
TRBD1	-	17	TRBJ1-2	TRBV6-4	TGTGCCAGCAGTGACCCACGAAAATGGGACAGGGGGTATGGCTACACCTTC	CASSDPRKWDRGYGYTF
-	-	14	TRBJ1-6	TRBV7-9	TGTGCCAGCAGCTCGGACACCGCGAATTCACCCCTCCACTTT	CASSSDTANSPLHF
-	-	14	TRBJ1-4	TRBV28	TGTGCCAGCAGGTGGGGGGTAGCTAATGAAAAACTGTTTTTT	CASRWGVANEKLFF
-	-	15	TRBJ1-4	TRBV6-5	TGTGCCAGCAGTTACTCAGGAAGCTGGGGGGAAAAACTGTTTTTT	CASSYSGSWGEKLFF
TRBD1	once	15	TRBJ2-7	TRBV19	TGTGCCAGTAGTATTGACAGGGCGAGCTCCTACGAGCAGTACTTC	CASSIDRASSYEQYF
-	-	12	TRBJ2-7	TRBV5-1	TGCGCCAGCAGCTTGGAGGGGGTCGAGCAGTACTTC	CASSLEGVEQYF
-	-	15	TRBJ1-5	TRBV7-8	TGTGCCAGCAGCTTAGCGCCAGGGGTGGCTCAGCCCCAGCATTTT	CASSLAPGVAQPQHF
TRBD1	-	13	TRBJ2-7	TRBV28	TGTGCCAGCAGTTGGGACAGTCTTGACGAGCAGTACTTC	CASSWDSLDEQYF
TRBD1	once	15	TRBJ2-5	TRBV6-1	TGTGCCAGCAGTCTGCTGACAGGGCAACGAGAGACCCAGTACTTC	CASSLLTGQRETQYF
-	-	9	TRBJ1-2	TRBV27	TGTGCCAGCAAAGCGAGCTACACCTTC	CASKASYTF
-	-	13	TRBJ1-2	TRBV25-1	TGTGCCAGCAGTCCAGGGTGGGGCTATGGCTACACCTTC	CASSPGWGYGYTF
-	few	11	TRBJ2-5	TRBV5-1	TGCGCCAGCAGCTACCAAGAGACCCAGTACTTC	CASSYQETQYF
TRBD1	-	14	TRBJ2-2	TRBV19	TGTGCCAGCAGGGGGAGTTCGAACACCGGGGAGCTGTTTTTT	CASRGSSNTGELFF
-	-	14	TRBJ2-1	TRBV19	TGTGCCAGTAGTATAGAGTTTCGGGACAATGAGCAGTTCTTC	CASSIEFRDNEQFF
-	-	14	TRBJ1-2	TRBV6-1	TGTGCCAGCAGTGAAAGCTGGGACGGCAGGGGCTACACCTTC	CASSESWDGRGYTF
-	-	12	TRBJ1-2	TRBV2	TGTGCCAGCAACACAGTTAACTATGGCTACACCTTC	CASNTVNYGYTF
-	-	12	TRBJ1-3	TRBV2	TGTGCCAGCAGTGAAGGGCAAAACACCATATATTTT	CASSEGQNTIYF
-	-	14	TRBJ1-1	TRBV18	TGTGCCAGCTCTTTCGGGACGGCGAACACTGAAGCTTTCTTT	CASSFGTANTEAFF
TRBD2	-	15	TRBJ2-1	TRBV9	TGTGCCAGCAGCGGACTAGCGGGAGGGCCCAATGAGCAGTTCTTC	CASSGLAGGPNEQFF
TRBD1	medium-sized	14	TRBJ1-2	TRBV28	TGTGCCAGCAGTTCCTCGGACAGGGATGATGGCTACACCTTC	CASSSSDRDDGYTF
-	-	15	TRBJ2-2	TRBV5-6	TGTGCCAGCAGCTTTGGGCAGACGAACACCGGGGAGCTGTTTTTT	CASSFGQTNTGELFF
-	few	12	TRBJ2-1	TRBV5-4	TGTGCCAGCAGCTTCAAGCGGAATGAGCAGTTCTTC	CASSFKRNEQFF
-	-	16	TRBJ2-5	TRBV11-2	TGTGCCAGCAGCTTACGGTCTATTAGTCGAGGCTCGGCCCAGTACTTC	CASSLRSISRGSAQYF
-	-	16	TRBJ2-2	TRBV19	TGTGCCAGTAGGCCACAGGGTCGATGGAACACCGGGGAGCTGTTTTTT	CASRPQGRWNTGELFF
-	-	13	TRBJ2-7	TRBV7-6	TGTGCCAGCAGCGGGCGGGGACCCTACGAGCAGTACTTC	CASSGRGPYEQYF
TRBD1	-	15	TRBJ1-1	TRBV19	TGTGCCAGTACTCCTACAGGGGGCCAGGGCACTGAAGCTTTCTTT	CASTPTGGQGTEAFF
-	-	12	TRBJ1-1	TRBV18	TGTGCCAGCTCACCACCGAAGGCTGAAGCTTTCTTT	CASSPPKAEAFF
TRBD2	-	14	TRBJ2-5	TRBV7-2	TGTGCCAGCAGCCGTATGCAGCGGGGGGGTACCCAGTACTTC	CASSRMQRGGTQYF
TRBD2	-	16	TRBJ2-2	TRBV7-2	TGTGCCAGCAGCTTCAGCGGGGGGAGCGGCACCGGGGAGCTGTTTTTT	CASSFSGGSGTGELFF
-	-	16	TRBJ1-1	TRBV19	TGTGCCAGTAGTGGGCGTCGGAGGGCGATGAACACTGAAGCTTTCTTT	CASSGRRRAMNTEAFF
TRBD1	-	15	TRBJ2-1	TRBV7-2	TGTGCCAGCAGACCTGACAGGGGCTCCTACAATGAGCAGTTCTTC	CASRPDRGSYNEQFF
-	-	15	TRBJ2-6	TRBV5-1	TGCGCCAGCAGCTTGGGGGGGCCTGGGGCCAACGTCCTGACTTTC	CASSLGGPGANVLTF
TRBD1	-	13	TRBJ1-2	TRBV7-3	TGTGCCAGCAGCCCCGGGACAGGCTATGGCTACACCTTC	CASSPGTGYGYTF
-	-	15	TRBJ1-5	TRBV2	TGTGCCAGCAGTGAAGGCAGGAATAGCAATCAGCCCCAGCATTTT	CASSEGRNSNQPQHF
TRBD1	-	13	TRBJ1-2	TRBV6-5	TGTGCCAGCCGCTCGGGACAGGGTTATGGCTACACCTTC	CASRSGQGYGYTF
TRBD1	-	15	TRBJ1-2	TRBV27	TGTGCCAGCAGTTTATCGCAGTTGGACAGGCCCCTCTACACCTTC	CASSLSQLDRPLYTF
-	-	15	TRBJ2-3	TRBV29-1	TGCAGCGTTGATATGGAAGGGGATGGGGAAGATACGCAGTATTTT	CSVDMEGDGEDTQYF
-	-	13	TRBJ2-6	TRBV10-3	TGTGCCATCAGTGCTGCTGGGGCCAACGTCCTGACTTTC	CAISAAGANVLTF
-	-	13	TRBJ2-5	TRBV6-1	TGTGCCAGCATGCGGCGGGTCCAAGAGACCCAGTACTTC	CASMRRVQETQYF
TRBD1	-	15	TRBJ1-5	TRBV5-1	TGCGCCAGCAGCCTAGAGGGACAGCCCAATCAGCCCCAGCATTTT	CASSLEGQPNQPQHF
TRBD1	-	14	TRBJ2-1	TRBV6-5	TGTGCCAGCACCCCCAGGGGGACCTACAATGAGCAGTTCTTC	CASTPRGTYNEQFF
-	few	11	TRBJ2-1	TRBV20-1	TGCAGTGCCTCCCCGGAGGGAAAGCAGTTCTTC	CSASPEGKQFF
TRBD2	-	16	TRBJ2-7	TRBV6-1	TGTGCCAGCAGTGATACACTAGCGGGGGGGCCCGACGAGCAGTACTTC	CASSDTLAGGPDEQYF
TRBD2	-	14	TRBJ2-2	TRBV7-9	TGTGCCAGCAGCTTCACGCGGGAGGCCGGGGAGCTGTTTTTT	CASSFTREAGELFF
TRBD1	-	14	TRBJ2-7	TRBV23-1	TGCGCCAGCAGTCGCCGGGACAGGGCCCACGAGCAGTACTTC	CASSRRDRAHEQYF
TRBD1	-	15	TRBJ2-5	TRBV5-8	TGTGCCAGCAGCTTAGGGGACAGGGGGCGAGAGACCCAGTACTTC	CASSLGDRGRETQYF
-	once	12	TRBJ2-2	TRBV7-9	TGTGCCAGCAGCTACCACACCGGGGAGCTGTTTTTT	CASSYHTGELFF
TRBD1	-	15	TRBJ1-4	TRBV29-1	TGCAGCGTCCAACGAACAGGGGACTTTAATGAAAAACTGTTTTTT	CSVQRTGDFNEKLFF
TRBD2	-	13	TRBJ2-3	TRBV10-3	TGTGCCATCCTAGCGGGGGACGGTGATACGCAGTATTTT	CAILAGDGDTQYF
-	few	18	TRBJ2-5	TRBV6-1	TGTGCCAGCAGTGAAGGTGGTCAGCTGTGGGACTGGGAGGAGACCCAGTACTTC	CASSEGGQLWDWEETQYF
-	-	10	TRBJ1-2	TRBV28	TGTGCCACCCAGGTTACCGGCTACACCTTC	CATQVTGYTF
-	-	14	TRBJ1-4	TRBV6-1	TGTGCCAGCTGTGGGGGGGGAGCTAATGAAAAACTGTTTTTT	CASCGGGANEKLFF
-	-	17	TRBJ1-3	TRBV28	TGTGCCAGCGAAAAACCGACCCGGAATCGCTCTGGAAACACCATATATTTT	CASEKPTRNRSGNTIYF
TRBD1	-	14	TRBJ1-4	TRBV27	TGTGCCAGCAGTTGGACAGGGGGGGATGAAAAACTGTTTTTT	CASSWTGGDEKLFF
-	-	13	TRBJ2-1	TRBV2	TGTGCCAGCAGTGACCAGCGGTACAATGAGCAGTTCTTC	CASSDQRYNEQFF
-	-	13	TRBJ1-3	TRBV13	TGTGCCAGCAGCCCTCGGGGGGGAAACACCATATATTTT	CASSPRGGNTIYF